This passage covers 23 T cell receptor beta chains from one sample sequenced in a study of blood T cell repertoires in COVID-19. The assay was immunoSEQ multiplex PCR, and TCRdb's table has in-frame clones only and misses some. This sample has a few hundred thousand clones; approximately 86% occur once, and the top ten carry over 1.1%. Sequenced: peripheral blood. These receptors were taken from a man older than 75 with acute or convalescent COVID-19.

The chain combines TRBV6-5 with TRBJ2-2; 8 positions agree with TRBD2. Germline trimming cut 2 bases from V and 4 bases from J; bases unmatched to any gene: 3. The CDR3 consists of 15 residues. Per the germline V gene, CDR1 is MNHEY and CDR2 is SVGAGI. CDR3 loop: CASSYAGGGTGELFF. The CDR3 DNA follows: TGTGCCAGCAGTTACGCGGGGGGCGGCACCGGGGAGCTGTTTTTT.

V usage is TRBV7-2 and J usage is TRBJ1-3, with TRBD1 identical over 11 bases. The germline V gene encodes CDR1 SGHTA and CDR2 FQGNSA. The junction had 7 bases not matched to a gene; V was cut back by 5 bases and J by 4 bases. The length of the CDR3 is 16 residues. CDR3 protein: CASSLGTGGRGNTIYF. The CDR3 DNA follows: TGTGCCAGCAGCCTCGGGACAGGGGGTAGGGGAAACACCATATATTTT.

The chain carries TRBV7-7 and TRBJ2-5; D might be TRBD2 (6 bases). CDR1 SSHAT and CDR2 FNYEAQ come from the germline V gene (reference sequence). The CDR3 loop spans 16 amino acids. V lost 5 bases to trimming and J lost 2 bases, with 18 bases between them. The CDR3, as DNA: TGTGCCAGCAGCCTCGGGGGATGGGGGTCGCAAGAGACCCAGTACTTC. Translating gives CASSLGGWGSQETQYF.

V and J are TRBV18 and TRBJ1-4; the match to TRBD1 covers 8 bases. Trimming removed 3 bases from V and 5 bases from J; junction bases left unmatched: 8. The CDR3 sequence is 16 residues long. CDR1 and CDR2 (germline): KGHSH, LQKENI. Here the CDR3 reads CASSPQGATLNEKLFF. CDR3 DNA: TGTGCCAGCTCACCTCAGGGGGCGACTTTGAATGAAAAACTGTTTTTT.

This sequence joins TRBV14 and TRBJ2-7; 8 bases align to TRBD2. This CDR3 comprises 17 residues. CDR1 and CDR2 (germline): SGHDN, FVKESK. After removal of 0 bases from V and 13 bases from J, the junction contained 20 bases not matched to a gene. CDR3 amino acids: CASSQEGWRVSGRLGYF. The CDR3 DNA reads TGTGCCAGCAGCCAAGAAGGGTGGAGGGTAAGCGGGAGACTAGGTTACTTC.

The chain is built from TRBV3-1 (or the pseudogene TRBV3-2) and TRBJ2-5; TRBD2 matches 8 bases. The CDR3 is 16 amino acids. The V and J ends lost 5 bases and 5 bases, in that order; junction bases with no gene match: 13. Germline values: CDR1 LGHDT, CDR2 YNNKEL (reference sequence). The CDR3 nucleotides are TGTGCCAGCAGCACTTCTAGCGGGTCCCCTGGGGAGACCCAGTACTTC. Translated: CASSTSSGSPGETQYF.

The chain links TRBV18 to TRBJ2-3; the match to TRBD2 covers 10 bases. In germline, CDR1 is KGHSH, CDR2 LQKENI. CDR3 size: 16 residues. V was clipped by 4 bases and J by 3 bases; unmatched bases: 7. The CDR3, as DNA: TGTGCCAGCTCACACGAGGCTAGCGGGAGTACAGATACGCAGTATTTT. Encoded protein: CASSHEASGSTDTQYF.

The rearrangement uses TRBV7-9 and TRBJ2-5; TRBD2 agrees at 9 bases. The V segment lost 5 bases and the J segment 7 bases; nucleotides outside the gene matches: 5. CDR3 length: 13 residues. Per the germline V gene, CDR1 is SEHNR and CDR2 is FQNEAQ (reference sequence). This CDR3 is CASSQGLARTQYF. The CDR3 nucleotides are TGTGCCAGCAGCCAGGGACTAGCCAGGACCCAGTACTTC. Combining the CDR3 with reference TRBV7-9 and TRBJ2-5 gives the whole variable domain DTGVSQNPRHKITKRGQNVTFRCDPISEHNRLYWYRQTLGQGPEFLTYFQNEAQLEKSRLLSDRFSAERPKGSFSTLEIQRTEQGDSAMYLCASSQGLARTQYFGPGTRLLVL.

The table lists this clone with a count of one. The gene calls are TRBV7-6 and TRBJ2-7, with TRBD2 matching over 8 bases. The CDR3 sequence is 18 residues long. V lost 0 bases, J lost 2 bases, and 12 bases stayed unmatched. Germline assignment: CDR1 SGHVS and CDR2 FNYEAQ. CDR3 protein: CASSLAALTSGGPYEQYF. The CDR3 DNA reads as TGTGCCAGCAGCTTAGCAGCCCTCACTAGCGGAGGCCCCTACGAGCAGTACTTC.

V usage is TRBV7-2 and J usage is TRBJ1-2; no clear D. The germline V and J ends were trimmed by 5 bases and 5 bases, with 18 bases remaining between them. CDR1 and CDR2 (germline): SGHTA, FQGNSA. This CDR3 has 15 residues. This CDR3 is CASSPSAAGGYGYTF. CDR3 in DNA: TGTGCCAGCAGCCCAAGTGCCGCGGGAGGGTATGGCTACACCTTC.

The chain has TRBV9 and TRBJ1-1; D is uncertain. The germline V and J ends were trimmed by 1 base and 7 bases, with 2 bases remaining between them. This CDR3 contains 10 residues. Per the germline V gene, CDR1 is SGDLS and CDR2 is YYNGEE. CDR3 sequence: CASSVHEAFF. DNA of the CDR3: TGTGCCAGCAGCGTACATGAAGCTTTCTTT.

The chain is built from TRBV7-2 and TRBJ2-3; D gene ambiguous. The CDR3 loop spans 12 amino acids. Trimming cost V 6 bases and J 2 bases, with 6 bases left between them. Germline CDR1 is SGHTA and CDR2 is FQGNSA. Here the CDR3 reads CASSFITDTQYF. Here the CDR3 DNA reads TGTGCCAGCAGTTTCATCACAGATACGCAGTATTTT.

The rearrangement joins TRBV9 to TRBJ2-1; perhaps TRBD2 as D (5 bases). Trimming stripped 0 bases from V and 8 bases from J, with 12 bases between. Germline V gene lookup returns CDR1 SGDLS and CDR2 YYNGEE. The CDR3 runs 14 residues. The CDR3 DNA sequence: TGTGCCAGCAGCGTAGATGCCGGGATTGATGAGCAGTTCTTC. Its translation: CASSVDAGIDEQFF.

In this sample, this clone turned up a few times. CDR3 nucleotides: TGTGCCAGCAGCCAAGATCTCGGGGGACACAATGAGCAGTTCTTC. It translates to CASSQDLGGHNEQFF. This chain joins TRBV4-2 and TRBJ2-1; D is possibly TRBD2 (6 bases). V was shortened by 0 bases and J by 5 bases, with 11 bases between the two germline ends. Per germline, CDR1 LGHNA and CDR2 YNFKEQ. The CDR3 length is 15 residues.

This sequence joins TRBV7-9 and TRBJ2-3; no firm D call. The CDR3 has 15 residues. CDR1 and CDR2 (germline): SEHNR, FQNEAQ (reference sequence). Trimming shortened V by 1 base and J by 0 bases, and 8 bases separated the two germline ends. The CDR3 DNA reads TGTGCCAGCAGCTTAGACAGCCTGAGCACAGATACGCAGTATTTT. Its translation is CASSLDSLSTDTQYF. Drawing the rest from reference TRBV7-9 and TRBJ2-3, the complete variable domain is DTGVSQNPRHKITKRGQNVTFRCDPISEHNRLYWYRQTLGQGPEFLTYFQNEAQLEKSRLLSDRFSAERPKGSFSTLEIQRTEQGDSAMYLCASSLDSLSTDTQYFGPGTRLTVL.

V usage is TRBV6-4 and J usage is TRBJ2-1; 8 nucleotides line up with TRBD1. CDR1 MRHNA and CDR2 SNTAGT come from the germline V gene. The CDR3 runs to 13 residues. Trimming at V came to 7 bases and at J to 6 bases, leaving 5 bases not matched to a gene. The CDR3 loop reads CASKGQASNEQFF. CDR3 DNA: TGTGCCAGCAAGGGACAGGCCTCCAATGAGCAGTTCTTC.

This chain connects TRBV4-3 to TRBJ1-1; possibly TRBD1 for D (5 bases). The V end lost 4 bases, the J end lost 3 bases, and 6 bases lay between the germline ends. CDR3 length: 12 amino acids. Germline CDR1 reads LGHNA; CDR2 reads YSLEER. CDR3 sequence (DNA): TGCGCCAGCAGCCGGGGGGACACTGAAGCTTTCTTT. Its protein is CASSRGDTEAFF.

The chain employs TRBV28 and TRBJ2-2; a possible D gene is TRBD1 (5 bases). The CDR3 runs to 13 residues. CDR1 is MDHEN and CDR2 is SYDVKM in the germline V gene. The V end lost 11 bases, the J end lost 7 bases, and 17 bases lay between the germline ends. DNA of the CDR3: TGTGCCGGATCTCAAGGGGCCGTCGGGGAGCTGTTTTTT. As protein: CAGSQGAVGELFF.

The rearrangement links TRBV28 to TRBJ2-2; a weak D match, TRBD2 (6 bases). The V gene's germline CDR1 is MDHEN and CDR2 SYDVKM. This CDR3 contains 12 residues. The V end was cut by 7 bases, the J end by 7 bases, with 10 bases between. CDR3 sequence: CASNQAGGELFF. The CDR3, as DNA: TGTGCCAGCAACCAAGCGGGCGGGGAGCTGTTTTTT. The variable domain in full, with the rest retrieved from reference TRBV28 and TRBJ2-2, is DVKVTQSSRYLVKRTGEKVFLECVQDMDHENMFWYRQDPGLGLRLIYFSYDVKMKEKGDIPEGYSVSREKKERFSLILESASTNQTSMYLCASNQAGGELFFGEGSRLTVL.

V and J are TRBV23-1 and TRBJ2-7; 7 nucleotides agree with TRBD2. TRBV23-1 is filed as an ORF, its function uncertain. V trimming: 7 bases; J trimming: 0 bases; junction bases outside the gene matches: 6. This CDR3 is 14 amino acids long. The CDR3 nucleotides are TGCGCCAGCACCCAATCGGGGGGCTCCTACGAGCAGTACTTC. Encoded protein: CASTQSGGSYEQYF.

The V call is TRBV28, the J call TRBJ2-7, with D possibly matching TRBD2 (6 bases). The CDR3 consists of 16 residues. Trimming cost V 3 bases and J 2 bases, with 17 bases left between them. Germline lookup yields CDR1 MDHEN and CDR2 SYDVKM. Here the CDR3 reads CASSFKAGTATYEQYF. CDR3 sequence (DNA): TGTGCCAGCAGTTTTAAGGCGGGGACTGCGACCTACGAGCAGTACTTC.

The chain joins TRBV2 to TRBJ1-2, with D possibly being TRBD1 (5 bases). Germline CDR1 reads SNHLY; CDR2 reads FYNNEI. This CDR3 is built from 13 residues. Trimming stripped 5 bases from V and 2 bases from J, with 9 bases between. The DNA of the CDR3 is TGTGCCAGCAGTTTAGACAGCAACTATGGCTACACCTTC. Its protein product is CASSLDSNYGYTF.

This chain links TRBV18 with TRBJ2-1, with D perhaps TRBD2 (7 bases). The CDR3 extends over 20 amino acids. Trimming took off 1 base at V and 5 bases at J, with 27 bases between the two ends. CDR1 and CDR2 (germline): KGHSH, LQKENI. The CDR3 sequence is CASSPLGRGAESSPHNEQFF. The CDR3 nucleotides are TGTGCCAGCTCACCACTAGGTCGGGGGGCCGAGTCGAGTCCCCACAATGAGCAGTTCTTC. Filled out from reference TRBV18 and TRBJ2-1, the complete variable domain reads NAGVMQNPRHLVRRRGQEARLRCSPMKGHSHVYWYRQLPEEGLKFMVYLQKENIIDESGMPKERFSAEFPKEGPSILRIQQVVRGDSAAYFCASSPLGRGAESSPHNEQFFGPGTRLTVL.